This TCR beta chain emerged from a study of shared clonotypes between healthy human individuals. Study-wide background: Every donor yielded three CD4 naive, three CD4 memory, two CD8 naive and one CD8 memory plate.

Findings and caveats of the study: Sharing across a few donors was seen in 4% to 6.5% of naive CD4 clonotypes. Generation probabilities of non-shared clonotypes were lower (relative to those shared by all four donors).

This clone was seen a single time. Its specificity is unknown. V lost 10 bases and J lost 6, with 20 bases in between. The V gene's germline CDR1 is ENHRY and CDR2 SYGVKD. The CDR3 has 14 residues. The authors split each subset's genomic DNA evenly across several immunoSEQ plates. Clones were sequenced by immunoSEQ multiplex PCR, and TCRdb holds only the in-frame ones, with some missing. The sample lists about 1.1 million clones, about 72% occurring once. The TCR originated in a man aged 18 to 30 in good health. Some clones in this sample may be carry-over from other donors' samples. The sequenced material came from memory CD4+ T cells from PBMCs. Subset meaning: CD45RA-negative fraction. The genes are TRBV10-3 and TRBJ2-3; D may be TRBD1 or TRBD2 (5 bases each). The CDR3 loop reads CATSFQVGEDTQYF. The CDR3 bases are TGTGCCACCTCTTTCCAGGTGGGGGAGGATACGCAGTATTTT.